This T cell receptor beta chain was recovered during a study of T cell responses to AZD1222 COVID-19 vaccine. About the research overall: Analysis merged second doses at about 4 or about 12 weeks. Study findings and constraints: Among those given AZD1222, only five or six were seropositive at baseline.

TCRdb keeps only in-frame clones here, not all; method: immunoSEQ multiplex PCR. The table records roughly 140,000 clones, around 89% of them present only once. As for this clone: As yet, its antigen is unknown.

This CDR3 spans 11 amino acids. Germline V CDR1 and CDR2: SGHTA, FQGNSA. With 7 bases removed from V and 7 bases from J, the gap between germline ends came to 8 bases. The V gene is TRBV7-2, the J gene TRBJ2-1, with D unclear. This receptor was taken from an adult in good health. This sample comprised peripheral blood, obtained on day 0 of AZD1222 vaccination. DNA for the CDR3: TGTGCCAGCACCCCCTTAAATGAGCAGTTCTTC. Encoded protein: CASTPLNEQFF. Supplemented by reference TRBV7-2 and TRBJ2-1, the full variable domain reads GAGVSQSPSNKVTEKGKDVELRCDPISGHTALYWYRQSLGQGLEFLIYFQGNSAPDKSGLPSDRFSAERTGGSVSTLTIQRTQQEDSAVYLCASTPLNEQFFGPGTRLTVL.